The entry below gives a single T cell receptor beta chain sequence along with its context. Its specificity is unknown. This specimen belongs to a study of long-term antiretroviral therapy in people with HIV. Overall study results and limits: Specimens of blood were obtained during about 2004 to 2017, possibly under older ART regimens.

The J segment lost 4 bases and the V segment lost 1 base, leaving 7 bases of the junction unmatched. CDR3 length equals 16 residues. CDR1 and CDR2 (germline): MGHRA, YSYEKL. At the survey level, the v3.0 immunoSEQ assay was run. Here immunoSEQ multiplex PCR was the method, and the copy in TCRdb shows in-frame clones only, minus some. The table shows tens of thousands of clones, with about 92% occurring only once. This receptor was identified in a woman between 50 and 59 years old with HIV. V is TRBV4-1 and J is TRBJ2-5, with 9 bases lining up with TRBD1. The specimen comprised unsorted PBMCs, sampled 4.4 years after starting antiretroviral therapy. In DNA form, the CDR3 reads TGCGCCAGCAGCCAAGTGGGGACAGGGCGTGGAGAGACCCAGTACTTC. It is translated as CASSQVGTGRGETQYF.